Each of the 32 T cell receptor beta chains below was sequenced from the same sample in a study of blood T cell repertoires in COVID-19. Using immunoSEQ multiplex PCR, the repertoire was profiled, and TCRdb retains in-frame clones only, with some absent. The table lists tens of thousands of clones, around 89% of them singletons. The specimen sequenced was peripheral blood. These receptors were obtained from a woman aged 80 or over with acute or convalescent COVID-19.

This clone was counted a single time. The chain combines TRBV21-1 with TRBJ2-1; the D call in the table, TRBD1, was not verified against the DNA. TRBV21-1 represents a pseudogene. There are 16 residues in the CDR3. CDR3 DNA sequence: TGTGCCAGCAGCAGCCCACAGGGGCTCAGGGGGGATGAGCAGTTCTTC. Translating gives CASSSPQGLRGDEQFF.

The chain has TRBV2 and TRBJ2-5, with 10 bases aligning to TRBD1. Germline trimming cut 7 bases from V and 4 bases from J; bases unmatched to any gene: 21. This CDR3 region has 19 residues. Germline V gene lookup returns CDR1 SNHLY and CDR2 FYNNEI. CDR3 sequence reads: CASNPFGTGVRRDAETQYF. DNA for the CDR3: TGTGCCAGCAACCCCTTCGGGACAGGGGTAAGGAGGGACGCAGAGACCCAGTACTTC.

The chain links TRBV7-2 to TRBJ2-7, with TRBD1 as a possible D gene (6 bases). Trimming cost V 4 bases and J 7 bases, with 29 bases left between them. Germline assignment: CDR1 SGHTA and CDR2 FQGNSA. This CDR3 has 18 residues. The CDR3 DNA reads TGTGCCAGCAGCTCTAGGGCTGGGACGACAGGCGGATGGTGGGAGCAGTACTTC. Its protein is CASSSRAGTTGGWWEQYF.

V usage is TRBV7-9 and J usage is TRBJ1-5; D remains unclear. Germline CDR1 SEHNR, CDR2 FQNEAQ (reference sequence). This CDR3 comprises 15 residues. The V end was cut by 2 bases, the J end by 3 bases, with 11 bases between. This CDR3 is CASSLNSLSNQPQHF. DNA for the CDR3: TGTGCCAGCAGCTTAAACAGCCTTTCCAATCAGCCCCAGCATTTT.

This sequence joins TRBV20-1 and TRBJ1-6; TRBD1 is a possible D gene (6 bases). Trimming pared 3 bases from V and 7 bases from J, leaving 19 bases between. The CDR3 totals 16 residues. Germline V lookup: CDR1 DFQATT, CDR2 SNEGSKA (reference sequence). CDR3 sequence reads: CSASTPPGRGNSPLHF. DNA for the CDR3: TGCAGTGCTAGTACCCCCCCAGGGAGGGGGAATTCACCCCTCCACTTT.

The genes are TRBV7-2 and TRBJ2-5, with 9 positions matching TRBD1. CDR3 length equals 17 residues. The V gene's germline CDR1 is SGHTA and CDR2 FQGNSA. With V trimmed by 1 base and J by 4 bases, 10 bases remained unmatched. The CDR3 nucleotides read TGTGCCAGCAGCTTAGAAACAGGGGGCTTCCCTATAGAGACCCAGTACTTC. This codes for CASSLETGGFPIETQYF. Variable domain in full (rest from reference TRBV7-2 and TRBJ2-5): GAGVSQSPSNKVTEKGKDVELRCDPISGHTALYWYRQSLGQGLEFLIYFQGNSAPDKSGLPSDRFSAERTGGSVSTLTIQRTQQEDSAVYLCASSLETGGFPIETQYFGPGTRLLVL.

The chain links TRBV19 to TRBJ1-3; no clear D. The germline V gene encodes CDR1 LNHDA and CDR2 SQIVND (reference sequence). V dropped 3 bases and J dropped 8 bases, with 11 bases sitting between them. The CDR3 loop spans 13 amino acids. CDR3 region: CASSIGGDHTIYF. The CDR3, as DNA: TGTGCCAGTAGTATCGGCGGGGATCACACCATATATTTT.

The chain employs TRBV10-3 and TRBJ1-2; the D is unclear. Trimming cost V 3 bases and J 5 bases, with 13 bases left between them. CDR1 and CDR2 from the germline V gene are ENHRY and SYGVKD. CDR3 length: 14 residues. The CDR3 DNA sequence: TGTGCCATCAGTGAAGGCGGTCTTCCGTATGGCTACACCTTC. Protein sequence: CAISEGGLPYGYTF.

This chain joins TRBV7-2 and TRBJ2-7, with D possibly TRBD1 on 6 matching bases. V was pared by 4 bases and J by 9 bases, with 19 bases between. CDR3 length: 14 amino acids. The germline V gene encodes CDR1 SGHTA and CDR2 FQGNSA. The CDR3, as DNA: TGTGCCAGCAGCTATGGCCGGGACATAGGGTCGCAGTACTTC. Protein sequence: CASSYGRDIGSQYF.

The rearrangement uses TRBV21-1 and TRBJ2-7; TRBD2 is the table's D call, not checked against the DNA. TRBV21-1 is a documented pseudogene. CDR3 size: 16 residues. The CDR3 DNA sequence: TGTGCCAGCAGCAAAAGTAAGGCGGGAGGGTTGTACGAGCAGTACTTC. Translated, it gives CASSKSKAGGLYEQYF.

The count of this clone is one. The chain carries TRBV2 and TRBJ1-5; the D gene is possibly TRBD1 (6 bases). V was clipped by 7 bases and J by 6 bases, with 16 bases between them. Germline lookup yields CDR1 SNHLY and CDR2 FYNNEI. The CDR3 is 14 residues long. CDR3 region: CASKGPGGVQPQHF. DNA of the CDR3: TGTGCCAGCAAGGGGCCGGGGGGCGTTCAGCCCCAGCATTTT.

In DNA, the CDR3 is TGTGCCAGTAGTCCCGGGCGGGGCAATGAGCAGTTCTTC. Translation: CASSPGRGNEQFF. This sequence joins TRBV19 and TRBJ2-1, with D maybe TRBD2 (6 bases). CDR1 and CDR2 (germline): LNHDA, SQIVND (reference sequence). V lost 5 bases and J lost 6, with 11 bases in between. This CDR3 region has 13 residues. The variable domain in full, completed from reference TRBV19 and TRBJ2-1, reads DGGITQSPKYLFRKEGQNVTLSCEQNLNHDAMYWYRQDPGQGLRLIYYSQIVNDFQKGDIAEGYSVSREKKESFPLTVTSAQKNPTAFYLCASSPGRGNEQFFGPGTRLTVL.

The chain links TRBV7-2 to TRBJ2-5; D remains ambiguous. This CDR3 spans 14 amino acids. V was pared by 1 base and J by 7 bases, with 13 bases between. Germline CDR1 SGHTA, CDR2 FQGNSA. In DNA, the CDR3 is TGTGCCAGCAGCTTAGGGTCTGCTGAGGTGACCCAGTACTTC. This gives the protein CASSLGSAEVTQYF.

The chain couples TRBV6-5 to TRBJ1-1; D unclear. Trimming took off 2 bases at V and 4 bases at J, with 11 bases between the two ends. CDR3 size: 14 residues. CDR1 is MNHEY, CDR2 SVGAGI, per germline. The CDR3 nucleotides read TGTGCCAGCAGTTACAACCAGGCCAGCACTGAAGCTTTCTTT. Translation gives CASSYNQASTEAFF.

The V and J genes are TRBV7-2 and TRBJ2-7; D ambiguous. Germline V gives CDR1 SGHTA, CDR2 FQGNSA. The CDR3 is made up of 15 amino acids. Trimming cost V 4 bases and J 0 bases, with 13 bases left between them. The CDR3 here is CASSSKWPSSYEQYF. CDR3 DNA: TGTGCCAGCAGCTCCAAGTGGCCAAGCTCCTACGAGCAGTACTTC.

This clone was found a few times. The chain employs TRBV7-8 and TRBJ1-5; D is ambiguous. The CDR3 totals 12 residues. V gave up 4 bases and J gave up 9 bases, with 10 bases separating them. The germline CDR1 and CDR2 sequences are SGHVS and FQNEAQ. The CDR3 reads CASSSDYRPQHF. The DNA for the CDR3 is TGTGCCAGCAGCTCGGACTATAGGCCCCAGCATTTT.

The rearrangement uses TRBV25-1 and TRBJ2-1, with 9 bases matching TRBD1. This CDR3 comprises 13 residues. V trimming: 6 bases; J trimming: 8 bases; junction bases outside the gene matches: 5. Germline V gene data show CDR1 as MGHDK and CDR2 as SYGVNS. The chain's CDR3 is CASRQGAKDEQFF. For the CDR3, the DNA is TGTGCCAGCAGACAGGGGGCGAAGGATGAGCAGTTCTTC.

This clone was recorded only once. This chain uses TRBV2 with TRBJ2-3; possible D gene TRBD2, 6 bases. Trimming shortened V by 2 bases and J by 5 bases, and 11 bases separated the two germline ends. CDR1 is SNHLY, CDR2 FYNNEI, per germline. The CDR3 has 14 amino acids. DNA of the CDR3: TGTGCCAGCAGTGAAAGACTAGATCAAGATACGCAGTATTTT. This encodes CASSERLDQDTQYF. Full variable domain (remainder filled in from reference TRBV2 and TRBJ2-3): EPEVTQTPSHQVTQMGQEVILRCVPISNHLYFYWYRQILGQKVEFLVSFYNNEISEKSEIFDDQFSVERPDGSNFTLKIRSTKLEDSAMYFCASSERLDQDTQYFGPGTRLTVL.

J is TRBJ1-2 and V is TRBV6-5, with TRBD1 identical over 7 bases. CDR1 and CDR2 (germline): MNHEY, SVGAGI. V shed 7 bases, J shed 7 bases, and the junction held 9 bases outside the gene matches. There are 13 residues in the CDR3. This CDR3 reads CASTQPRQGGYTF. DNA for the CDR3: TGTGCCAGCACGCAGCCGAGACAGGGTGGCTACACCTTC.

The chain recombines TRBV11-2 with TRBJ1-1; D ambiguous. Trimming shortened V by 7 bases and J by 3 bases, and 12 bases separated the two germline ends. This CDR3 is 13 amino acids long. Germline CDR1 SGHAT, CDR2 FQNNGV. CDR3 residues: CASNRRVDTEAFF. In DNA, the CDR3 is TGTGCCAGCAACCGCCGCGTGGACACTGAAGCTTTCTTT.

The rearrangement uses TRBV7-2 and TRBJ1-4; 7 bases match TRBD1. This CDR3 region has 15 residues. CDR1 and CDR2 from the germline V gene are SGHTA and FQGNSA. The J segment lost 1 base and the V segment lost 2 bases, leaving 1 base of the junction unmatched. CDR3 in DNA: TGTGCCAGCAGCTTAAACAGGGGAACTAATGAAAAACTGTTTTTT. Translation gives CASSLNRGTNEKLFF.

This clone showed up just a few times. This rearrangement joins TRBV19 to TRBJ1-4; 7 nucleotides align to TRBD1. CDR1 is LNHDA, CDR2 SQIVND, per germline (reference sequence). CDR3 length equals 15 residues. The junction had 9 bases not matched to a gene; V was cut back by 7 bases and J by 4 bases. The CDR3 DNA follows: TGTGCCAGTAAAAGAGGGGGCGCCGGTAATGAAAAACTGTTTTTT. As protein: CASKRGGAGNEKLFF.

The chain employs TRBV30 and TRBJ1-2, with a weak D call TRBD1 (5 bases). Germline V gene lookup returns CDR1 GTSNPN and CDR2 SVGIG (reference sequence). The CDR3 covers 14 residues. Trimming left V 1 base short and J 4 bases short, with 13 bases between. The CDR3 protein is CAWSEGQGPYGYTF. Here the CDR3 DNA reads TGTGCCTGGAGTGAAGGTCAGGGCCCCTATGGCTACACCTTC.

The rearrangement joins TRBV5-8 to TRBJ2-1, with TRBD2 matching over 12 bases. Per germline, CDR1 SGHTS and CDR2 YDEGEE. The V and J ends lost 3 bases and 8 bases, in that order; junction bases with no gene match: 6. The CDR3 contains 15 residues. CDR3 in DNA: TGTGCCAGCAGCTCGACTAGCGGGAGTGCATATGAGCAGTTCTTC. Amino acid sequence: CASSSTSGSAYEQFF. The full variable domain, rest sourced from reference TRBV5-8 and TRBJ2-1, is EAGVTQSPTHLIKTRGQQATLRCSPISGHTSVYWYQQALGLGLQFLLWYDEGEERNRGNFPPRFSGRQFPNYSSELNVNALELEDSALYLCASSSTSGSAYEQFFGPGTRLTVL.

This clone occurred once. The V gene is TRBV24-1, the J gene TRBJ2-1, with 8 bases lining up with TRBD1. The CDR3 spans 14 residues. The V gene's germline CDR1 is KGHDR and CDR2 SFDVKD. V was clipped by 3 bases and J by 8 bases; unmatched bases: 5. The chain's CDR3 is CATSDPDRADEQFF. The CDR3 nucleotides read TGTGCCACCAGTGATCCGGACAGGGCGGATGAGCAGTTCTTC.

The rearrangement uses TRBV29-1 and TRBJ1-2, with D possibly matching TRBD1 (6 bases). Trimming shortened V by 4 bases and J by 8 bases, and 17 bases separated the two germline ends. Germline values: CDR1 SQVTM, CDR2 ANQGSEA. This CDR3 is 13 amino acids long. The CDR3 DNA sequence: TGCAGCGTTGCAGGGGACGGAACTAGAGGCTACACCTTC. Protein product: CSVAGDGTRGYTF.

The chain carries TRBV5-4 and TRBJ1-1; D might be TRBD1 (6 bases). This CDR3 is 17 amino acids long. The germline V gene has CDR1 SGHNT and CDR2 YYREEE (reference sequence). V dropped 6 bases and J dropped 4 bases, with 25 bases sitting between them. The CDR3 loop is CASTGGAGRTVGTEAFF. The CDR3 DNA sequence: TGTGCCAGCACGGGGGGGGCAGGGCGTACAGTGGGCACTGAAGCTTTCTTT.

This chain joins TRBV3-1 (or the pseudogene TRBV3-2) and TRBJ2-1; the D gene is possibly TRBD1 (6 bases). The CDR3 is 16 amino acids. Germline CDR1 LGHDT, CDR2 YNNKEL (reference sequence). Trimming took off 3 bases at V and 6 bases at J, with 18 bases between the two ends. The CDR3 spells CASSHSDWGPLNEQFF. CDR3 bases: TGTGCCAGCAGCCATTCGGACTGGGGGCCTCTCAATGAGCAGTTCTTC.

The genes are TRBV4-1 and TRBJ2-7, with 10 bases fitting TRBD2. The CDR3 spans 16 residues. Germline V gene sequence: CDR1 MGHRA, CDR2 YSYEKL. Losses at the gene ends were 4 bases for V and 6 bases for J; bases not matched to a gene: 12. The CDR3 sequence: CASSPPGSGRAFEQYF. In nucleotides, the CDR3 is TGCGCCAGCAGCCCCCCCGGCAGCGGGAGGGCCTTCGAGCAGTACTTC.

V gene TRBV5-6 combines with J gene TRBJ1-1; maybe TRBD1 (6 bases). Looked up from germline, CDR1 is SGHDT and CDR2 is YYEEEE. V was shortened by 2 bases and J by 2 bases, with 13 bases between the two germline ends. CDR3 length: 15 amino acids. This chain's CDR3 is CASSLFGQPNTEAFF. CDR3 DNA: TGTGCCAGCAGCTTATTTGGACAGCCAAACACTGAAGCTTTCTTT.

The rearrangement joins TRBV18 to TRBJ2-7; 9 nucleotides agree with TRBD2. CDR3 length: 17 amino acids. J gave up 5 bases and V 3 bases, and 14 bases lay outside the gene matches. Per the germline V gene, CDR1 is KGHSH and CDR2 is LQKENI. This CDR3 is CASSPQRTGGRVNEQYF. DNA of the CDR3: TGTGCCAGCTCACCCCAACGGACGGGCGGGAGGGTCAACGAGCAGTACTTC.

The V and J genes are TRBV10-3 and TRBJ2-4; the D gene is possibly TRBD2 (6 bases). Trimming cost V 4 bases and J 1 base, with 23 bases left between them. Looked up from germline, CDR1 is ENHRY and CDR2 is SYGVKD. The CDR3 is 19 residues long. The CDR3 sequence is CAISGILVRENAAKNIQYF. CDR3 bases: TGTGCCATCAGTGGAATCCTAGTTCGGGAGAATGCGGCCAAAAACATTCAGTACTTC.